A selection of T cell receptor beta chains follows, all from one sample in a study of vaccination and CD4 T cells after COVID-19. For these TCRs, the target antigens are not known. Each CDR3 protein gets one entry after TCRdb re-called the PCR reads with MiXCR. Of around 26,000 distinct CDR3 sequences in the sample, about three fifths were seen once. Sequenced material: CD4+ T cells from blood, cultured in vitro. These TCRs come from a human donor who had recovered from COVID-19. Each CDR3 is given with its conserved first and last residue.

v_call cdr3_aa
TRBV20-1 CSGSAGVTEAFF
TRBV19 CASSKPGRFQETQYF
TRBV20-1 CSPPTGNYGYTF
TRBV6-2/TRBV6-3 CASKIHGSPNQPQHF
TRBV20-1 CSAREDRASGYTF
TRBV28 CASSLYRRNYEQYF
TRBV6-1 CASSERQAYGYTF
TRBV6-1 CASSRSLGTGSNTGELFF
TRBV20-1 CSARDHRGSGNTIYF
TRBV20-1 CSAPSRTVYEQYF
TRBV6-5 CASSYSPDRRQPQHF
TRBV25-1 CASSEYVGSTIYF
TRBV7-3 CASSFLGLAGPSNTGELFF
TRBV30 CAWSVMPSGTDEQFF
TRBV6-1 CASSSDRIFGYTF
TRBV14 CASSQHTRVNTIYF
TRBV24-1 CATSDARTGNTEAFF
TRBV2 CASSVGQGKAFF
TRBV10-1 CASSDRSYNEQFF
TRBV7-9 CASSLDRAGNQPQHF
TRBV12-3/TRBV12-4 CASSPRTSGGTDTQYF
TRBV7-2 CASSSEGARREQYF